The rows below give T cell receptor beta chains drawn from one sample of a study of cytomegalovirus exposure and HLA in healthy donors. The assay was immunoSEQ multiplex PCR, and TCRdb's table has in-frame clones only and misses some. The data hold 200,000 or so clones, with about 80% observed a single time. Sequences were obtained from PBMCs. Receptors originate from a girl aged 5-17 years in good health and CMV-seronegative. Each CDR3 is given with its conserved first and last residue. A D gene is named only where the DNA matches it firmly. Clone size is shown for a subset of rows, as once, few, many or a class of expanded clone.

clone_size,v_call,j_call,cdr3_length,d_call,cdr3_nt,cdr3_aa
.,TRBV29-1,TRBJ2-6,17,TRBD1,TGCAGCGTTCGGACAGGGGGCGTCCAATCTGGGGCCAACGTCCTGACTTTC,CSVRTGGVQSGANVLTF
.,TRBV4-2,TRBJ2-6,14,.,TGTGCCAGCAGCCCCTCCTCTGGGGCCAACGTCCTGACTTTC,CASSPSSGANVLTF
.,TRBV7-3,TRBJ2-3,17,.,TGTGCCAGCAGCCCCATTAGGGGGGGTGGGACAAAGGATACGCAGTATTTT,CASSPIRGGGTKDTQYF
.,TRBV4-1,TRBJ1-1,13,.,TGCGCCAGCAGCCAAGAAGGGGACACTGAAGCTTTCTTT,CASSQEGDTEAFF
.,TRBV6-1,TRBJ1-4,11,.,TGTGCCAGCCTGGCGGGTGAAAAACTGTTTTTT,CASLAGEKLFF
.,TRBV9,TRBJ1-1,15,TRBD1,TGTGCCAGCAGCCTCCGGACAGGGGTAAACACTGAAGCTTTCTTT,CASSLRTGVNTEAFF
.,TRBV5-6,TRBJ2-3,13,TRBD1,TGTGCCAGCAGAGGCAGGGGGACAGATACGCAGTATTTT,CASRGRGTDTQYF
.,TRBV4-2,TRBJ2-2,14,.,TGTGCCAGCAGCCCCCGTAAGAACACCGGGGAGCTGTTTTTT,CASSPRKNTGELFF
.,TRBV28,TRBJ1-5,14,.,TGTGCCAGCAGTTTTTTACGGAGCAATCAGCCCCAGCATTTT,CASSFLRSNQPQHF
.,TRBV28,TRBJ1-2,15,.,TGTGCCAGCAGTTACAGGGCAGGAGGTCGTTATGGCTACACCTTC,CASSYRAGGRYGYTF
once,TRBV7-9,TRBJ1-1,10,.,TGTGCCAGCAGCTCGCAGGCAGCTTTCTTT,CASSSQAAFF
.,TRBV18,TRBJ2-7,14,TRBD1,TGTGCCAGCTCACCGGGGACAGGGGGTATCGAGCAGTACTTC,CASSPGTGGIEQYF
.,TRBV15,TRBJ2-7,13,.,TGTGCCACCAGCCCCCGGAGTGCCTACGAGCAGTACTTC,CATSPRSAYEQYF
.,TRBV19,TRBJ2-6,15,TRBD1,TGTGCCAGTAGTGGTACAGGGGTTGGGGCCAACGTCCTGACTTTC,CASSGTGVGANVLTF
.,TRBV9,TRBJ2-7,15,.,TGTGCCAGCAGTCCATTTGATGGGCCCCTTCGGGAGCAGTACTTC,CASSPFDGPLREQYF
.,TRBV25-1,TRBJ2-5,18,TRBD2,TGTGCCAGCAGTGAATCGGGCGGCGGGGGGGCTGCTGCAGAGACCCAGTACTTC,CASSESGGGGAAAETQYF
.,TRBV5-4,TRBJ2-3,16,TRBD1,TGTGCCAGCAGCTCAGGAAAGGGACAGTCCACAGATACGCAGTATTTT,CASSSGKGQSTDTQYF
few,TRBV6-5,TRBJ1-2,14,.,TGTGCCAGCAGTAGCGGATGGGCAGGGGAAGGCTACACCTTC,CASSSGWAGEGYTF
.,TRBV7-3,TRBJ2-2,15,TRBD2,TGTGCCAGCAGCTTAGTTAGCGGGGTCACCGGGGAGCTGTTTTTT,CASSLVSGVTGELFF
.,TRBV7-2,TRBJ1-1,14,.,TGTGCCAGCAGCTTCAGGGGTTGGGACACTGAAGCTTTCTTT,CASSFRGWDTEAFF
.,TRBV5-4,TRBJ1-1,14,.,TGTGCCAGCAGCCCGGAACCATTGGCGGGAGAAGCTTTCTTT,CASSPEPLAGEAFF
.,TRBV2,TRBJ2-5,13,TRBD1,TGTGCCAGCAGGCAGGGGGCCCAAGAGACCCAGTACTTC,CASRQGAQETQYF
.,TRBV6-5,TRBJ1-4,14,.,TGTGCCAGCAGTCAACAGGGAGTTGATGAAAAACTGTTTTTT,CASSQQGVDEKLFF
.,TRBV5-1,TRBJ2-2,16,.,TGCGCCAGCAGCTGGAGAAGGGGCGCGAGTACCGGGGAGCTGTTTTTT,CASSWRRGASTGELFF
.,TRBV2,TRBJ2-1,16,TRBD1,TGTGCCAGCAGTGAGGCTACTTCCTTGACAGGGGGTTCACAGTTCTTC,CASSEATSLTGGSQFF
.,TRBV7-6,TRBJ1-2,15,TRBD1,TGTGCCAGCAGCGCCCAGACAGGGGGCGGCTATGGCTACACCTTC,CASSAQTGGGYGYTF
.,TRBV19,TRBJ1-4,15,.,TGTGCCAGTAGTATTGGGGGCGCAGGTAATGAAAAACTGTTTTTT,CASSIGGAGNEKLFF
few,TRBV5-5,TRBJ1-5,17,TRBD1,TGTGCCAGCAGCTCCAGCCTACAGGGGAAGAGCAATCAGCCCCAGCATTTT,CASSSSLQGKSNQPQHF
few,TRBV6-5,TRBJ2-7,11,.,TGTGCCAGCAGCGGGATTTACGAGCAGTACTTC,CASSGIYEQYF
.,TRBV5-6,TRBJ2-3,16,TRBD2,TGTGCCAGCAGCTTTCCGGGGGCAAGGCGGGAGGACACGCAGTATTTT,CASSFPGARREDTQYF
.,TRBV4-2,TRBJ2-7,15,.,TGTGCCAGCAGCCAAGTGCGGGACAGTTCCTGCGAGCAGCACTTC,CASSQVRDSSCEQHF
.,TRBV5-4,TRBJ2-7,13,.,TGTGCCAGCAGCACGATACAGGGGAGGGAGCAGTACTTC,CASSTIQGREQYF
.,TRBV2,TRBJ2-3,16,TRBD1,TGTGCCAGCAGTGAAAGCCGGGCAGGGGGCTGGGATACGCAGTATTTT,CASSESRAGGWDTQYF
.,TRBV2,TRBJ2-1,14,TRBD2,TGTGCCAGCTTGGGACTAGCGGCTGGGAATGAGCAGTTCTTC,CASLGLAAGNEQFF
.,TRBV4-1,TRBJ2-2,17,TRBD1,TGCGCCAGCAGCCAAAACGACAGGGGAGAAAACACCGGGGAGCTGTTTTTT,CASSQNDRGENTGELFF
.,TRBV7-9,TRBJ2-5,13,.,TGTGCCAGCAGCTTAGAGGAGGGGTTTAAGGGCGACTTC,CASSLEEGFKGDF
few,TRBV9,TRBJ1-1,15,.,TGTGCCAGCAGCGTAGCTGGAGGCCTGAACACTGAAGCTTTCTTT,CASSVAGGLNTEAFF
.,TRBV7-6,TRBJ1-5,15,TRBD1,TGTGCCAGCAGCTTAAGGACAGGTGATAGTGAGCCCCAGCATTTT,CASSLRTGDSEPQHF
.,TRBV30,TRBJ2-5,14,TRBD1,TGTGCCTGGAGTCGGACAGGACTCCTGGAGACCCAGTACTTC,CAWSRTGLLETQYF
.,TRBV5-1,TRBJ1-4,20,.,TGCGCCAGCAGCTCGGAGGACGACCAAAACCCCTTTACAACTAATGAAAAACTGTTTTTT,CASSSEDDQNPFTTNEKLFF
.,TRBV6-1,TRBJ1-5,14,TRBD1,TGTGCCAGCACCTCGGGACAGGCATCCGGGGCCCAGCATTTT,CASTSGQASGAQHF
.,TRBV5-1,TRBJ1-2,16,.,TGCGCCAGCAGCTTGGCCCGGTTGACAGCCTGTGGGGTCGACACCTTC,CASSLARLTACGVDTF
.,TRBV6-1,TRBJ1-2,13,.,TGTGCCAGCAGTTTAGACAGGCTATATGGCTACACCTTC,CASSLDRLYGYTF
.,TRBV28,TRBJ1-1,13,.,TGTGCCAGCAGTAGGACTAAGAATACTGAAGCTTTCTTT,CASSRTKNTEAFF
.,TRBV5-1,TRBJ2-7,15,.,TGCGCCAGCAGTCAAGGGGACTTATCGTCCTACGAGCAGTACTTC,CASSQGDLSSYEQYF
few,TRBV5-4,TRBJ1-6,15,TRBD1,TGTGCCAGCAGTCGACGGGACAGGCTGAATTCACCCCTCCACTTT,CASSRRDRLNSPLHF
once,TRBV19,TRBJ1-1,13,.,TGTGCCAGTGTTAGGGAGACTAACACTGAAGCTTTCTTT,CASVRETNTEAFF
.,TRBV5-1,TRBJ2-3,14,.,TGCGCCAGCAGCCCCCGGGCTAGCCCGGATACGCAGTATTTT,CASSPRASPDTQYF
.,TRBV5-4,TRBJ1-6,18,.,TGTGCCAGCAGCTTGGACAGTGGATTGAGCTCCTATAATTCACCCCTCCACTTT,CASSLDSGLSSYNSPLHF
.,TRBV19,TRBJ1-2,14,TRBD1,TGTGCCAGTAAGACAGGGATCGGAAACTATGGCTACACCTTC,CASKTGIGNYGYTF
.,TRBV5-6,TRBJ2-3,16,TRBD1,TGTGCCAGCACCTCCCTTGGCAGGGGGCGCACAGATACGCAGTATTTT,CASTSLGRGRTDTQYF
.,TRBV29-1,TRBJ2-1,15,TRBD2,TGCAGCGCCTCCGGACTAGCGGGCCCCTACAATGAGCAGTTCTTC,CSASGLAGPYNEQFF
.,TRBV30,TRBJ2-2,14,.,TGTGCCTGGAATTTTGGGGGGGCCTCAGGGGAGCTGTTTTTT,CAWNFGGASGELFF
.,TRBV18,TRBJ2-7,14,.,TGTGCCAGCTCACCGGAACAGGCATCCTACGAGCAGTACTTC,CASSPEQASYEQYF
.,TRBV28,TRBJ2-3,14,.,TGTGCCAGGAGATCGGGGGGCCGTACAGATACGCAGTATTTT,CARRSGGRTDTQYF
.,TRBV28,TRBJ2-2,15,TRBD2,TGTGCCAGCAGTTTAGGAGCTAGCGGTGCCGGGGAGCTGTTTTTT,CASSLGASGAGELFF